This T cell receptor beta chain was sequenced during a study of shared clonotypes between healthy human individuals. Looked up from germline, CDR1 is SGHNT and CDR2 is YYREEE (reference sequence). The germline V and J ends were trimmed by 2 bases and 4 bases, with 10 bases remaining between them. The CDR3 is 14 residues long. Libraries were prepared by immunoSEQ multiplex PCR; TCRdb keeps only in-frame clonotypes and omits some of them. The table records more than 1,200,000 clones, approximately 98.5% of them present only once. The chain combines TRBV5-4 with TRBJ1-3, with a possible D match to TRBD1 (6 bases). This receptor was obtained from a man aged 25 to 45 in good health. The material sequenced was naive CD4+ T cells sorted from blood. Subset described: CD45RA+ positively selected. CDR3 sequence reads: CASSLQGPGNTIYF. DNA for the CDR3: TGTGCCAGCAGCTTACAGGGTCCGGGAAACACCATATATTTT.